The clone carrying this T cell receptor beta chain was seen only a few times. Its antigen is undetermined. This entry belongs to a study of regulatory T cells in long-lasting Graves disease. At the level of the study: The antithyroid drugs taken by newly diagnosed Graves' patients had been used for under 3 months.

The junction had 3 bases not matched to a gene; V was cut back by 8 bases and J by 4 bases. Germline V gene data show CDR1 as MNHEY and CDR2 as SMNVEV (reference sequence). There are 13 residues in the CDR3. For TCR beta, libraries came from iRepertoire HTBI primers and Arm-PCR of CDR3 regions. TCRdb re-analysed the multiplex PCR reads in MiXCR, keeping a single row per CDR3 protein. The sample yields about 420,000 distinct CDR3 sequences, roughly 17% seen once. As to time point: newly diagnosed GD, antithyroid drugs for less than 3 months. After RNA was extracted from PBMCs, the TCR library was made from it. Findings and limits, study-wide: There was favoring of TRBV28, TRBJ1-2 and TRBJ2-5 in persistent disease.

The same specimen was also included in a second study, on T cells in Graves' hyperthyroidism and ophthalmopathy. That report adds: Carried out on the TCR CDR3, a first-round RT-PCR used the HTBI primer set.

This clonotype originated in a young woman with Graves disease. The specimen comprised peripheral blood mononuclear cells (PBMCs), sampled at new diagnosis, from a patient treated with antithyroid drugs. This rearrangement joins TRBV27 to TRBJ1-5; TRBD1 aligns across 9 bases. The CDR3 reads CASAGTGNQPQHF. DNA for the CDR3: TGTGCCAGCGCCGGGACAGGGAATCAGCCCCAGCATTTT.